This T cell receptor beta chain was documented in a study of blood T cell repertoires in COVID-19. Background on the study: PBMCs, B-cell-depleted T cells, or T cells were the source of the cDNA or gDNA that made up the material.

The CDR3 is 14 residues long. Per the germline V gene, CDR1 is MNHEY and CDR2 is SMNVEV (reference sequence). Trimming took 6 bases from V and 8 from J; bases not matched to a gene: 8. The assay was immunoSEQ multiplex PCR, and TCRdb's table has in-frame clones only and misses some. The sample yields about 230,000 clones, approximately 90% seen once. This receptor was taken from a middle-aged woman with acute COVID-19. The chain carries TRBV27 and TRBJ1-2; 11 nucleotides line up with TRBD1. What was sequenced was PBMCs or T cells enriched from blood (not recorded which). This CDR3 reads CASSSGQGAPGYTF. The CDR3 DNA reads TGTGCCAGCAGCTCAGGACAGGGGGCGCCCGGCTACACCTTC.